The TCR beta chain described here comes from a study of OX40 agonist ivuxolimab in advanced cancers. Concerning the study at large: The costimulatory receptor OX40 (CD134) was targeted by ivuxolimab, a fully human IgG2 agonistic monoclonal antibody. Peripheral TCRbeta sequencing was intended to test whether TCR sequence diversity was altered and clonal T-cell expansion was caused by ivuxolimab. Patients were allowed to have had prior anti-PD-1, anti-PD-L1 or anti-CTLA-4 therapy, and less than 45% of the dose-escalation patients had previously received checkpoint inhibitors. A male proportion of roughly 80% and a mean age of around 60 years, ranging from 23 to 79, were recorded for the dose-escalation cohort. Partial responses occurred in three dose-escalation patients, of whom one had hepatocellular carcinoma and two had cutaneous melanoma. Of the roughly 52 dose-escalation patients, hepatocellular carcinoma was present in 19, melanoma in around 15, renal cell carcinoma in 9 and head and neck cancer in 9. The paper reports the monotherapy dose-escalation portion (N of about 50 patients) of the phase I ivuxolimab trial. Intravenous ivuxolimab was administered to patients every 2 weeks at six dose levels: 0.01, 0.1, 0.3, 1.5, 3 and 10 mg/kg. Overall study outcomes, separate from this receptor: Low levels of normalized T-cell clonal expansion were also seen in some patients who did not respond. At doses of 0.1 to 3.0 mg/kg, clonal expansion of both CD4+ and CD8+ blood T cells was observed from baseline to week 6. Partial responders in the 0.1-3.0 mg/kg groups had among the lowest normalized peripheral clonal expansion, especially among CD8+ T cells. The antigen specificity of the clonally expanded peripheral T cells was not determined. After ivuxolimab, CD8+ T cells had more expanded clones than CD4+ T cells on average.

V gives up 3 bases and J gives up 7 bases, and the segment between their germline ends measures 10 bases. The germline V gene provides CDR1 KGHSH and CDR2 LQKENI. From its cysteine to its phenylalanine, the CDR3 spans 14 amino acids. The kept DNA is CDR3 alone, 42 bases in frame from the first base. Patients with autoimmune disease history or receiving systemic immunosuppression were excluded from the trial. In every dose cohort, peripheral blood was drawn for TCR sequencing at baseline, cycle 4 day 1, and cycle 7 day 1. Samples came from an open-label, multicenter, first-in-human phase I dose-escalation trial of ivuxolimab. Adults with locally advanced or metastatic melanoma, renal cell, hepatocellular, or head and neck squamous cell carcinoma were enrolled in the trial. Before TCR sequencing, CD4+ and CD8+ T cells were separately sorted from peripheral blood. Genomic DNA was isolated from the sorted cells so that the TCRbeta CDR3 region could be sequenced. The immunoSEQ Assay was used to sequence the TCRbeta CDR3 regions. TCRdb obtained this table from immuneACCESS and retained in-frame rearrangements with V and J assigned. These tables miss some clones; where compared with another copy, unresolved V genes account for less than half of the shortfall, and the remainder is unexplained. The sample includes approximately 90,000 clones, with 87% observed a single time. Approximately 1.5% of the sample is taken by the ten largest.

Concerning this clone: This receptor's antigen is unknown. Within one base of it there is no much larger clone, and no base qualities were kept.

The sequence was collected from an adult with an advanced solid tumor such as melanoma, head and neck, liver or kidney cancer. The starting material was CD4+ or CD8+ T cells sorted from blood, obtained in a trial of the OX40 agonist ivuxolimab. Recombination linked TRBV18 to TRBJ1-6; the D gene is possibly TRBD1, with 5 bases matching. The bases are TGTGCCAGCTCACCCAGCGGGGGAAATTCACCCCTCCACTTT. The resulting protein is CASSPSGGNSPLHF.